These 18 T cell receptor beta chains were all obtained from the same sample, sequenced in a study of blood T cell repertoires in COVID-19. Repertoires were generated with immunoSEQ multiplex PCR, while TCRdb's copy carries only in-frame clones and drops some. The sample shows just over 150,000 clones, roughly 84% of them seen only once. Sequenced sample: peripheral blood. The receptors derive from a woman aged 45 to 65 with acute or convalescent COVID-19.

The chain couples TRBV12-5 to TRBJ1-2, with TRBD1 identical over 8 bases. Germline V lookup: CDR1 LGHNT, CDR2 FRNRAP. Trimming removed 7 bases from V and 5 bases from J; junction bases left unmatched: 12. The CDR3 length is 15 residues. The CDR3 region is CASALDREVEYGYTF. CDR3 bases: TGTGCTAGTGCCTTGGACAGGGAAGTAGAGTATGGCTACACCTTC.

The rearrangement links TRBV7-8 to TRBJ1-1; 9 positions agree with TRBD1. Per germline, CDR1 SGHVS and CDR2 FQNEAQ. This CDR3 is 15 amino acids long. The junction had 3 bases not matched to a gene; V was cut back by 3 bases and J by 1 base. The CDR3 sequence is CASSFSQGANTEAFF. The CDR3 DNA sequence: TGTGCCAGCAGCTTCTCACAGGGGGCGAACACTGAAGCTTTCTTT.

As DNA, the CDR3 is TGCGCCAGCAGCTTGGTGCGGGCGAGCTCCTACAATGAGCAGTTCTTC. Translation: CASSLVRASSYNEQFF. The V call is TRBV5-1, the J call TRBJ2-1; tentatively, D is TRBD2 (5 bases). V was pared by 0 bases and J by 0 bases, with 10 bases between. The CDR3 has 16 amino acids. In germline, CDR1 is SGHRS, CDR2 YFSETQ.

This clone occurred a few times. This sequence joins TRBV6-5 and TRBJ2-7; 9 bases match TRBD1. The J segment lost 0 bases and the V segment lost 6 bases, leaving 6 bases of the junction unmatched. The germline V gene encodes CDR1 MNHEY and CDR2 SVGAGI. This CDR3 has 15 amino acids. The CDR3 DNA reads TGTGCCAGCAGGAGGGGACAGGGAAACTCCTACGAGCAGTACTTC. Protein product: CASRRGQGNSYEQYF.

In nucleotides, the CDR3 is TGTGCCAGCAGCCCCCTTGGGACAGGGAACACCGGGGAGCTGTTTTTT. It translates to CASSPLGTGNTGELFF. This chain connects TRBV7-2 to TRBJ2-2, with 8 bases lining up with TRBD1. The length of the CDR3 is 16 residues. Germline values: CDR1 SGHTA, CDR2 FQGNSA. Trimming cost V 5 bases and J 1 base; bases outside gene matches: 6.

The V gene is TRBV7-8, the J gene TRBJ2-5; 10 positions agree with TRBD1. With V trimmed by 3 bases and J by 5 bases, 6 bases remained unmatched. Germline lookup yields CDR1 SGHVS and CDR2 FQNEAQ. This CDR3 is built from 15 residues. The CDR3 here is CASSLDRGFRETQYF. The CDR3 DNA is TGTGCCAGCAGCTTGGACAGGGGGTTTCGGGAGACCCAGTACTTC.

CDR3 sequence (DNA): TGTGCCACCAGTGATCCGACAGAACCCAATTCACCCCTCCACTTT. It specifies CATSDPTEPNSPLHF. V is TRBV24-1 and J is TRBJ1-6; tentative D call: TRBD1 (5 bases). Germline V gene sequence: CDR1 KGHDR, CDR2 SFDVKD. This CDR3 region has 15 residues. Between the trimmed V and J ends, which lost 3 bases and 7 bases, there was a span of 12 bases.

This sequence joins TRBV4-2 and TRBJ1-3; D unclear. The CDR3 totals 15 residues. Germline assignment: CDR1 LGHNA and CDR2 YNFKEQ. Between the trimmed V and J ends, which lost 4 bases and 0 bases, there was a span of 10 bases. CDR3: CASSRTRSSGNTIYF. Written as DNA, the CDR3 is TGTGCCAGCAGCCGTACACGGAGCTCTGGAAACACCATATATTTT.

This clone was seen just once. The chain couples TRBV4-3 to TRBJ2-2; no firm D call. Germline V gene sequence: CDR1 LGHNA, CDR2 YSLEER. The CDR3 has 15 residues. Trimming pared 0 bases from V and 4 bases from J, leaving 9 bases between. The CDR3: CASSQEPATTGELFF. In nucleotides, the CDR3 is TGCGCCAGCAGCCAAGAGCCAGCGACCACCGGGGAGCTGTTTTTT.

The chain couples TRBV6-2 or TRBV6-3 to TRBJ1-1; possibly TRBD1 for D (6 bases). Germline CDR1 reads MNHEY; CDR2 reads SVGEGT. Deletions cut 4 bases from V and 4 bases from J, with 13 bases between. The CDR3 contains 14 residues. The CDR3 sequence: CASSLMGAGTEAFF. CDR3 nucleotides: TGTGCCAGCAGTTTAATGGGGGCGGGCACTGAAGCTTTCTTT.

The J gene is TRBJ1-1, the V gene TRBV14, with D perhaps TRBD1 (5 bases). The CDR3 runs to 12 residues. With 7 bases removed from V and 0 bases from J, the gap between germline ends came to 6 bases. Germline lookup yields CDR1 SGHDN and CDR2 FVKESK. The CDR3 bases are TGTGCCAGCAACAGGATGAACACTGAAGCTTTCTTT. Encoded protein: CASNRMNTEAFF.

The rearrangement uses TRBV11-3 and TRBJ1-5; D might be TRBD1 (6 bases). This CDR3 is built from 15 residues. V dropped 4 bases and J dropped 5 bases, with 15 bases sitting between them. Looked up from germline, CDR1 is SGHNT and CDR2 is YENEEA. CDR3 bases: TGTGCCAGCAGCTCACCGGGACATCGTCATCAGCCCCAGCATTTT. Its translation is CASSSPGHRHQPQHF.

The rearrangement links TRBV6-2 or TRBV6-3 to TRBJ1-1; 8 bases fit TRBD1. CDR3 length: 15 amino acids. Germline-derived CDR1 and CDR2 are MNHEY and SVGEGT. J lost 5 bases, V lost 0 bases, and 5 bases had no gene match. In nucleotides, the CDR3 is TGTGCCAGCAGTTACTCGACCAGGGGGCGAACTGAAGCTTTCTTT. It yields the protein CASSYSTRGRTEAFF.

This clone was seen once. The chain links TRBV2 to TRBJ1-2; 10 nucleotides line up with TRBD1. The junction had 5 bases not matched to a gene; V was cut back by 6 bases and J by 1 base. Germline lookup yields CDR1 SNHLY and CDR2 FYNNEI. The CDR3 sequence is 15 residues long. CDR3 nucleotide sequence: TGTGCCAGCAGGACCTGGACAGGGGGTAACTATGGCTACACCTTC. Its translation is CASRTWTGGNYGYTF.

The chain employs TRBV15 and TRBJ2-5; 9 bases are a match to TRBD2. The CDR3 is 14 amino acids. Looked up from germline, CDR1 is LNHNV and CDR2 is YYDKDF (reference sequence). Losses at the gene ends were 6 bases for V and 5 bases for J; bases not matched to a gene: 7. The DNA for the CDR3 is TGTGCCACCAGGGTAGTAGCGGGAGTGGAGACCCAGTACTTC. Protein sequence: CATRVVAGVETQYF.

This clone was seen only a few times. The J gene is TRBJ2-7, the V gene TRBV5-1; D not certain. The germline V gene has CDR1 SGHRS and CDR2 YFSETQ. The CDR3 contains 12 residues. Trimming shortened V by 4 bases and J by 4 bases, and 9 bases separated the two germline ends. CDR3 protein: CASSMSEYEQYF. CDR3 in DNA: TGCGCCAGCAGCATGAGCGAGTACGAGCAGTACTTC. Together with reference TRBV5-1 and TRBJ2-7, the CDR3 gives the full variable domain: KAGVTQTPRYLIKTRGQQVTLSCSPISGHRSVSWYQQTPGQGLQFLFEYFSETQRNKGNFPGRFSGRQFSNSRSEMNVSTLELGDSALYLCASSMSEYEQYFGPGTRLTVT.

The CDR3 protein is CASSWAPGNTIYF. CDR3 DNA: TGTGCCAGCAGCTGGGCACCGGGAAACACCATATATTTT. J is TRBJ1-3 and V is TRBV4-2; D is ambiguous. CDR3 length equals 13 residues. V lost 5 bases and J lost 4, with 9 bases in between. In germline, CDR1 is LGHNA, CDR2 YNFKEQ.

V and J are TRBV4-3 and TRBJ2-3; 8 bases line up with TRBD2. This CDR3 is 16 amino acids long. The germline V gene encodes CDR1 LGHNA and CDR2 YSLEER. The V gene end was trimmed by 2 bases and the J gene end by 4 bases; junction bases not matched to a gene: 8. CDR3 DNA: TGCGCCAGCAGCCAACGGGGGGGCCGTTCGTCAGATACGCAGTATTTT. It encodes CASSQRGGRSSDTQYF.